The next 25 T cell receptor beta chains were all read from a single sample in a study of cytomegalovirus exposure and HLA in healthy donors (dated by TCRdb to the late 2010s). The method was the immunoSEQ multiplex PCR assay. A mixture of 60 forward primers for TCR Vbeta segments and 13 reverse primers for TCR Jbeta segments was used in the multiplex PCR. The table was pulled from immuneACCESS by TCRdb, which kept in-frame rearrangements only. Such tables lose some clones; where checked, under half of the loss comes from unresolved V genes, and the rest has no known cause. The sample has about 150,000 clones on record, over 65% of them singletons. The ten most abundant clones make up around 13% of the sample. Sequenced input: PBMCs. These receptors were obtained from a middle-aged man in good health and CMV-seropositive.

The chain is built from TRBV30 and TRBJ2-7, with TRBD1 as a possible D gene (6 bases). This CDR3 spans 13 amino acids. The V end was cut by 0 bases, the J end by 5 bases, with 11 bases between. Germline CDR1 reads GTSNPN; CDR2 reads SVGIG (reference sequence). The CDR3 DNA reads TGTGCCTGGAGTGTAGGGGGTTGGAACGAGCAGTACTTC. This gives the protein CAWSVGGWNEQYF.

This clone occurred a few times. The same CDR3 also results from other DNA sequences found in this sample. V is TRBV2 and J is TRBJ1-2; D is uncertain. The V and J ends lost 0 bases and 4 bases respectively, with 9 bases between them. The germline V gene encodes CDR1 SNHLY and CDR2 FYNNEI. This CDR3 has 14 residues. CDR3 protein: CASSEARRAYGYTF. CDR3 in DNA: TGTGCCAGCAGTGAAGCGCGGCGGGCCTATGGCTACACCTTC.

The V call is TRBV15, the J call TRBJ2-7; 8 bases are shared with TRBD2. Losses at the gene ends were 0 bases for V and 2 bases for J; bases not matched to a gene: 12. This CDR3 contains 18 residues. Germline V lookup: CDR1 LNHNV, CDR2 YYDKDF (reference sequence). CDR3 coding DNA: TGTGCCACCAGCAGAGATGCTAGCGGGTTCGACGGGGCCTACGAGCAGTACTTC. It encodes CATSRDASGFDGAYEQYF. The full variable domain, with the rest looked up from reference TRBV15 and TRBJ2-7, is DAMVIQNPRYQVTQFGKPVTLSCSQTLNHNVMYWYQQKSSQAPKLLFHYYDKDFNNEADTPDNFQSRRPNTSFCFLDIRSPGLGDTAMYLCATSRDASGFDGAYEQYFGPGTRLTVT.

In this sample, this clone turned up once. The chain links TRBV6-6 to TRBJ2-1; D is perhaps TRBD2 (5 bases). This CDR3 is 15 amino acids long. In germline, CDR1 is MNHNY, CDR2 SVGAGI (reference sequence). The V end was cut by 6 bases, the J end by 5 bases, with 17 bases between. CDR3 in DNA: TGTGCCAGCAGCCCTCTAGTGGCGGGTAACAATGAGCAGTTCTTC. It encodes CASSPLVAGNNEQFF.

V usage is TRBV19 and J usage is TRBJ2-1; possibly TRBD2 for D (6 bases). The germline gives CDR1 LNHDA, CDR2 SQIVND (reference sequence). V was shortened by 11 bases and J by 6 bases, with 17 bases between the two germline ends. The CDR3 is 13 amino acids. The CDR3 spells CAPTSLGGNEQFF. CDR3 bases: TGTGCCCCCACTAGTTTGGGAGGCAATGAGCAGTTCTTC.

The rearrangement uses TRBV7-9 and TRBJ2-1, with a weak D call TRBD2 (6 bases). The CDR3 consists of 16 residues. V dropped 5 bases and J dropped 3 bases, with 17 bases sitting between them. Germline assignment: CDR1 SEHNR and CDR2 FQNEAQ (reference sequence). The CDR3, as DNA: TGTGCCAGCAGCCCCCCGACTAGTCTAATCTACAATGAGCAGTTCTTC. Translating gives CASSPPTSLIYNEQFF.

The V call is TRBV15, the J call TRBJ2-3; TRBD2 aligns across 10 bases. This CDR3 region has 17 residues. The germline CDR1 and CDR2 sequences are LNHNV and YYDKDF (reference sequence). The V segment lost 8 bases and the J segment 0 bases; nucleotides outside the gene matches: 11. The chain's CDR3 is CATCGAGGPVSTDTQYF. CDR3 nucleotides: TGTGCCACCTGTGGAGCGGGAGGGCCGGTTAGCACAGATACGCAGTATTTT.

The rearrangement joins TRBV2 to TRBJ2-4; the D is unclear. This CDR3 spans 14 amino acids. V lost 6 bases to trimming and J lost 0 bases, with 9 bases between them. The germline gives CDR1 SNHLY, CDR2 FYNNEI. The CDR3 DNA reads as TGTGCCAGCAGCCCGACACAAGCCAAAAACATTCAGTACTTC. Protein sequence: CASSPTQAKNIQYF. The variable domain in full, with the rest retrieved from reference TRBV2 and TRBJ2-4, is EPEVTQTPSHQVTQMGQEVILRCVPISNHLYFYWYRQILGQKVEFLVSFYNNEISEKSEIFDDQFSVERPDGSNFTLKIRSTKLEDSAMYFCASSPTQAKNIQYFGAGTRLSVL.

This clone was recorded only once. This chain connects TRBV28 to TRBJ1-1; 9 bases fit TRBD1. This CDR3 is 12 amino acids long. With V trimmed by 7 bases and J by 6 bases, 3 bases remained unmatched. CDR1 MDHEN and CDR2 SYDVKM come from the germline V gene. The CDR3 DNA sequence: TGTGCCAGCAACAGGGGGCTTGCTGAAGCTTTCTTT. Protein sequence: CASNRGLAEAFF.

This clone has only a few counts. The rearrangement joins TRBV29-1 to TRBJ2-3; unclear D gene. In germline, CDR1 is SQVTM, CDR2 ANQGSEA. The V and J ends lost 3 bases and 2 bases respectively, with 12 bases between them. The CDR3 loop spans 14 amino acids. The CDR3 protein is CSVDLALATDTQYF. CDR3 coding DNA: TGCAGCGTTGACCTTGCCTTGGCCACAGATACGCAGTATTTT.

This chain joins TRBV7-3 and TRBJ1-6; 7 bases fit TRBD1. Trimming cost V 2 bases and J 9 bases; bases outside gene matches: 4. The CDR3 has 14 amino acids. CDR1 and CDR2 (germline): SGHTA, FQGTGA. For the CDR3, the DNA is TGTGCCAGCAGCTTAGGGACAGTGTCTTCACCCCTCCACTTT. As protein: CASSLGTVSSPLHF.

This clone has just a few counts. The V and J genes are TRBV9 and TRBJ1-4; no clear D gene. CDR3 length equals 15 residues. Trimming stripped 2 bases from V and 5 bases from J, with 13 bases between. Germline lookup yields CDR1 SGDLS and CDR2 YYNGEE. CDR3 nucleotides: TGTGCCAGCAGCGTGCTGGGCAGCTTCAATGAAAAACTGTTTTTT. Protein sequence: CASSVLGSFNEKLFF.

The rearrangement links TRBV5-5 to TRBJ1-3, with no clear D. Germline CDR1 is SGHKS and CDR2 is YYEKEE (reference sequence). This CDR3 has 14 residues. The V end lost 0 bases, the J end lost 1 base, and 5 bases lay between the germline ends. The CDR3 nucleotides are TGTGCCAGCAGCTTGGCGGGGTCTGGAAACACCATATATTTT. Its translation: CASSLAGSGNTIYF. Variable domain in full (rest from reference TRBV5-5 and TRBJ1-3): DAGVTQSPTHLIKTRGQQVTLRCSPISGHKSVSWYQQVLGQGPQFIFQYYEKEERGRGNFPDRFSARQFPNYSSELNVNALLLGDSALYLCASSLAGSGNTIYFGEGSWLTVV.

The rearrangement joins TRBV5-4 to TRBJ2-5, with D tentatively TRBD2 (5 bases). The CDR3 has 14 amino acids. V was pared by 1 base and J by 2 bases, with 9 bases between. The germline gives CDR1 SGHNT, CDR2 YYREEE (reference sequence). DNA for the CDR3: TGTGCCAGCAGCTTGAAAAGCGGTCAAGAGACCCAGTACTTC. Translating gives CASSLKSGQETQYF.

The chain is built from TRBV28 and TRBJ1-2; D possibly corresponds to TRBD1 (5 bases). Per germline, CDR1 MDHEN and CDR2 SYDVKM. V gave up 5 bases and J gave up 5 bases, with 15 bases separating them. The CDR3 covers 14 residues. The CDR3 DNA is TGTGCCAGCAGTCGGGGGATGGGGGGATATGGCTACACCTTC. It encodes CASSRGMGGYGYTF.

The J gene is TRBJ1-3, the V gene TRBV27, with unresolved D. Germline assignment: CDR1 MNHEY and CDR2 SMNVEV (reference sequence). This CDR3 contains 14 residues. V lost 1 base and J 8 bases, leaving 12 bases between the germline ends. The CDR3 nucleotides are TGTGCCAGCAGTTTATATCAGGCCGCTGACACCATATATTTT. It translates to CASSLYQAADTIYF.

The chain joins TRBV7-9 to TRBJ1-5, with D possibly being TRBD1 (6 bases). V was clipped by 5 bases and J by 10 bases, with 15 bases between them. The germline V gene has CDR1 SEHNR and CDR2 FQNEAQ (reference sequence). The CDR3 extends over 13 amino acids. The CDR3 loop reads CASSPEQQGPQHF. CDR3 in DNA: TGTGCCAGCAGCCCGGAACAACAGGGTCCCCAGCATTTT.

CDR3 residues: CASSRDRVGQPQHF. CDR3 nucleotide sequence: TGTGCCAGCAGCAGAGACAGGGTGGGGCAGCCCCAGCATTTT. V usage is TRBV2 and J usage is TRBJ1-5; 7 bases fit TRBD1. Germline CDR1 and CDR2: SNHLY and FYNNEI. CDR3 size: 14 residues. V shed 6 bases, J shed 7 bases, and the junction held 9 bases outside the gene matches.

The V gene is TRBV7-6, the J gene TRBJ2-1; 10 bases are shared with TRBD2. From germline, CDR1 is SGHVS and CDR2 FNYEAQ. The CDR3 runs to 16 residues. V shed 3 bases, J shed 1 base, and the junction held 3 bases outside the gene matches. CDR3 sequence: CASSFSGRPSYNEQFF. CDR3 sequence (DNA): TGTGCCAGCAGCTTTAGCGGGAGGCCATCCTACAATGAGCAGTTCTTC. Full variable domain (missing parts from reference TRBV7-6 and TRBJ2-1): GAGVSQSPRYKVTKRGQDVALRCDPISGHVSLYWYRQALGQGPEFLTYFNYEAQQDKSGLPNDRFSAERPEGSISTLTIQRTEQRDSAMYRCASSFSGRPSYNEQFFGPGTRLTVL.

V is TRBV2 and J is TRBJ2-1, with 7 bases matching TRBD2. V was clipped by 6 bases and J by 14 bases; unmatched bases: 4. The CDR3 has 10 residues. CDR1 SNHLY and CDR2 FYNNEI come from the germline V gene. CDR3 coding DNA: TGTGCCAGCAGGGGGAGGGAAGAGTTCTTC. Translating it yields CASRGREEFF.

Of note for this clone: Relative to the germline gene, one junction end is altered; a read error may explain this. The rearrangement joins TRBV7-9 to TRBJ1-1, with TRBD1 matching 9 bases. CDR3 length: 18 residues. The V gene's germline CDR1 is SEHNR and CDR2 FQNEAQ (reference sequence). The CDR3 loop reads CSSSLSSGTGSGDTEAFF. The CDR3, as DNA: TGTTCCAGCAGCTTAAGTTCCGGGACAGGGTCGGGGGACACTGAAGCTTTCTTT. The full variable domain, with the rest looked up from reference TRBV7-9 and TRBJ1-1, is DTGVSQNPRHKITKRGQNVTFRCDPISEHNRLYWYRQTLGQGPEFLTYFQNEAQLEKSRLLSDRFSAERPKGSFSTLEIQRTEQGDSAMYLCSSSLSSGTGSGDTEAFFGQGTRLTVV.

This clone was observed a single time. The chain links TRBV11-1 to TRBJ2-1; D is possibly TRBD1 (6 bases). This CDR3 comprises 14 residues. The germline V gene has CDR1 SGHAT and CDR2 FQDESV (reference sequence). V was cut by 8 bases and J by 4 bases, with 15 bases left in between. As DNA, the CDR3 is TGTGCCAGCGGTGACGGGACAACATACAATGAGCAGTTCTTC. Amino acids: CASGDGTTYNEQFF.

Here the CDR3 DNA reads TGCGCCAGCAGCTTGGCTGACCGACAGGGCACAGGTGATGGCTACACCTTC. Protein product: CASSLADRQGTGDGYTF. The chain combines TRBV5-1 with TRBJ1-2, with 7 bases fitting TRBD1. J lost 6 bases, V lost 0 bases, and 14 bases had no gene match. Germline V gene sequence: CDR1 SGHRS, CDR2 YFSETQ. The CDR3 extends over 17 amino acids.

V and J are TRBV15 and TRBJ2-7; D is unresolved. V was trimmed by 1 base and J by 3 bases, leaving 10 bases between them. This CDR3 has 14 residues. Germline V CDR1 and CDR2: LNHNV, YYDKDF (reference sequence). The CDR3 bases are TGTGCCACCAGCAGAGGAGGCAAAGACTACGAGCAGTACTTC. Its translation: CATSRGGKDYEQYF.

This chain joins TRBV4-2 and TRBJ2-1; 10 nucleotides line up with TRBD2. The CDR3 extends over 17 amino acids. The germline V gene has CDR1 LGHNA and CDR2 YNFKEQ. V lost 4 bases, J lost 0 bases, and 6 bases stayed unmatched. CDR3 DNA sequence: TGTGCCAGCAGCCTTGATACTAGCGGGAACTCCTACAATGAGCAGTTCTTC. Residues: CASSLDTSGNSYNEQFF.